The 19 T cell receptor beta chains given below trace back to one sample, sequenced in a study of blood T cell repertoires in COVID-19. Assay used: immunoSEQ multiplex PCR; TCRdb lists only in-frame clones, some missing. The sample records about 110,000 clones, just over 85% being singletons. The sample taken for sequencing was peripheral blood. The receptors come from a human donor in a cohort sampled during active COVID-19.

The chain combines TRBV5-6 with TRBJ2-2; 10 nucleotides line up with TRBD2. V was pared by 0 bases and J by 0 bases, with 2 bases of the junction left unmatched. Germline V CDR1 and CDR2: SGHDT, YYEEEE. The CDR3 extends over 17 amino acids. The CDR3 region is CASSLGLAGANTGELFF. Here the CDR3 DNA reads TGTGCCAGCAGCTTGGGACTAGCGGGCGCGAACACCGGGGAGCTGTTTTTT. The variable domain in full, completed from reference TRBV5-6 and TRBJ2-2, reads DAGVTQSPTHLIKTRGQQVTLRCSPKSGHDTVSWYQQALGQGPQFIFQYYEEEERQRGNFPDRFSGHQFPNYSSELNVNALLLGDSALYLCASSLGLAGANTGELFFGEGSRLTVL.

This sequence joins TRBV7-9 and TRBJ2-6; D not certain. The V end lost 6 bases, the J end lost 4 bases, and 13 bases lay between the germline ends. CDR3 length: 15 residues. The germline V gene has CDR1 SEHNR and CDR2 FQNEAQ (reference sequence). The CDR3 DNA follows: TGTGCCAGCAGACCCGGTGCGAGCGGGGCCAACGTCCTGACTTTC. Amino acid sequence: CASRPGASGANVLTF.

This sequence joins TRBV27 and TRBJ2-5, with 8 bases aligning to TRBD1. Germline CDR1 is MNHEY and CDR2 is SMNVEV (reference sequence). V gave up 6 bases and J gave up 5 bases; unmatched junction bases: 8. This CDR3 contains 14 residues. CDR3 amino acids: CASRRAGGQETQYF. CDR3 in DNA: TGTGCCAGCAGGAGGGCAGGGGGCCAGGAGACCCAGTACTTC.

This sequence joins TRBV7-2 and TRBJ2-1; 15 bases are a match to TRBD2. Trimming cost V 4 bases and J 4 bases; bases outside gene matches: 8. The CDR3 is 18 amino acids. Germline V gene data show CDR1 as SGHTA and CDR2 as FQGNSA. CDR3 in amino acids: CASSSGLAGGNWYNEQFF. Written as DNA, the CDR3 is TGTGCCAGCAGCTCCGGACTAGCGGGGGGGAATTGGTACAATGAGCAGTTCTTC.

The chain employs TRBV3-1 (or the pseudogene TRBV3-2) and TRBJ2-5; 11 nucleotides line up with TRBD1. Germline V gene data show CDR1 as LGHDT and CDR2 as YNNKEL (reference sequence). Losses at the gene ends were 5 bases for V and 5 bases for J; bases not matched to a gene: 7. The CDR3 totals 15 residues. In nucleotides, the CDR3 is TGTGCCAGCAGCTCAGGACAGGGGGCAAGGGAGACCCAGTACTTC. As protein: CASSSGQGARETQYF.

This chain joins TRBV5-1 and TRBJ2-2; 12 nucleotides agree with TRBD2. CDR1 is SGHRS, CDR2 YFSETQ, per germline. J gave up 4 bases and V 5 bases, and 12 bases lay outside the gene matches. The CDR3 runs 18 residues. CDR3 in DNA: TGCGCCAGCAGTCCCCGACTAGCGGGAGCGCGTGGCACCGGGGAGCTGTTTTTT. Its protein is CASSPRLAGARGTGELFF.

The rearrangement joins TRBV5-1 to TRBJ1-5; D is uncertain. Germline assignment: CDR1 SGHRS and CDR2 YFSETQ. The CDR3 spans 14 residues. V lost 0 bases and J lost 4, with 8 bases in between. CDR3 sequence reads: CASSLETGNQPQHF. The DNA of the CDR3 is TGCGCCAGCAGCTTGGAGACGGGAAATCAGCCCCAGCATTTT. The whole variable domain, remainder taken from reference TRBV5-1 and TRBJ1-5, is KAGVTQTPRYLIKTRGQQVTLSCSPISGHRSVSWYQQTPGQGLQFLFEYFSETQRNKGNFPGRFSGRQFSNSRSEMNVSTLELGDSALYLCASSLETGNQPQHFGDGTRLSIL.

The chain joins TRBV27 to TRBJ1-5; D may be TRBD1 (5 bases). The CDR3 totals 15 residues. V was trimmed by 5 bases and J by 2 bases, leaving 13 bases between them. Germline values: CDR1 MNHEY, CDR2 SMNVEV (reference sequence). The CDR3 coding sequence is TGTGCCAGCAGTGGGCGGGGGATCGGCAATCAGCCCCAGCATTTT. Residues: CASSGRGIGNQPQHF.

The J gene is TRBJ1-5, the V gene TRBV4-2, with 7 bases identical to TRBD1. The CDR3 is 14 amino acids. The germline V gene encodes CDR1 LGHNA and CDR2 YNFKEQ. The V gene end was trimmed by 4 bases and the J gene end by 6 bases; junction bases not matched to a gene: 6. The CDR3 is CASSRQGESQPQHF. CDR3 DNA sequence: TGTGCCAGCAGCCGACAGGGTGAATCTCAGCCCCAGCATTTT.

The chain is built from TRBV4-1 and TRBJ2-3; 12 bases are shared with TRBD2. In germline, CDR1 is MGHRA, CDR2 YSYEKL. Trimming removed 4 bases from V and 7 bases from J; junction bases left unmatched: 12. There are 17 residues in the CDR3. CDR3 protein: CASSPSTSGGIGYTQYF. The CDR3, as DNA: TGCGCCAGCAGCCCCTCTACTAGCGGGGGGATCGGGTATACGCAGTATTTT.

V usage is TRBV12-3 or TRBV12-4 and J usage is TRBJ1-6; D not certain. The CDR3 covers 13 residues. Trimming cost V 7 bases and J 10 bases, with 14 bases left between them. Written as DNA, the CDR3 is TGTGCCAGCACCTCCTCCAGGCACTCACCCCTCCACTTT. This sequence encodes CASTSSRHSPLHF.

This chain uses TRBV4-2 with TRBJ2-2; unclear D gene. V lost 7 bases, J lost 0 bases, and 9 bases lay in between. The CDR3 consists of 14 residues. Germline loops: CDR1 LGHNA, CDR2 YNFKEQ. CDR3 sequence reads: CASMVSSNTGELFF. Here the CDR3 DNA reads TGTGCCAGCATGGTGAGCTCGAACACCGGGGAGCTGTTTTTT.

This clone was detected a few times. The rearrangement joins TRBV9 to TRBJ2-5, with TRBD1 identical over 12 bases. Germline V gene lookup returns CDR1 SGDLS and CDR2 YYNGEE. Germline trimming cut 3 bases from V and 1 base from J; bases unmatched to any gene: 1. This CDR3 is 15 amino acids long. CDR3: CASSGDRGPQETQYF. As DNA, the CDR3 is TGTGCCAGCAGCGGGGACAGGGGGCCCCAAGAGACCCAGTACTTC.

DNA of the CDR3: TGTGCCATCAGTGGAGGGACAGCTTTATCTGGAAACACCATATATTTT. It codes for CAISGGTALSGNTIYF. The chain recombines TRBV10-3 with TRBJ1-3, with 7 bases lining up with TRBD1. The germline V gene encodes CDR1 ENHRY and CDR2 SYGVKD. V was clipped by 4 bases and J by 1 base; unmatched bases: 7. The CDR3 runs 16 residues.

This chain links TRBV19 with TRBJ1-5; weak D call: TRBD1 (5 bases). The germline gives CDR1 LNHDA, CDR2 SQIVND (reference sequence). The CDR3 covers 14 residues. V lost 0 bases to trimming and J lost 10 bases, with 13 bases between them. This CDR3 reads CASSIEEGPLPQHF. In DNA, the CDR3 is TGTGCCAGTAGTATAGAGGAGGGGCCCCTACCCCAGCATTTT.

The CDR3 sequence: CASMGLAGGPYNEQFF. CDR3 nucleotides: TGTGCCAGTATGGGACTAGCGGGAGGACCTTACAATGAGCAGTTCTTC. The V and J genes are TRBV19 and TRBJ2-1; 15 nucleotides line up with TRBD2. From germline, CDR1 is LNHDA and CDR2 SQIVND (reference sequence). Trimming at V came to 7 bases and at J to 4 bases, leaving 5 bases not matched to a gene. The CDR3 covers 16 residues.

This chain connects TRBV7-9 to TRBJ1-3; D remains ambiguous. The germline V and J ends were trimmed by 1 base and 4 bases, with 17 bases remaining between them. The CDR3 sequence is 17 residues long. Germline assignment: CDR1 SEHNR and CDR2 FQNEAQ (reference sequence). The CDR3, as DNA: TGTGCCAGCAGCTTAGGACTTTCCGGTCAGTACGGAAACACCATATATTTT. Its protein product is CASSLGLSGQYGNTIYF.

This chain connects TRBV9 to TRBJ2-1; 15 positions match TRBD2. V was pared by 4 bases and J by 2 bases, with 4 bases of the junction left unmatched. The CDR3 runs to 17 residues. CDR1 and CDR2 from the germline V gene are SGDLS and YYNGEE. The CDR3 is CASSPGLAGGTYNEQFF. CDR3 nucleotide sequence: TGTGCCAGCAGCCCGGGACTAGCGGGAGGTACCTACAATGAGCAGTTCTTC.

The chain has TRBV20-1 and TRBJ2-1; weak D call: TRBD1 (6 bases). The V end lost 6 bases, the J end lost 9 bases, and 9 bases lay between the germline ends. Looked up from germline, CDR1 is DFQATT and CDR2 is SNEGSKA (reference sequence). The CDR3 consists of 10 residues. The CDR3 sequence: CSASGVEQFF. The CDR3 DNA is TGCAGTGCCTCAGGGGTTGAGCAGTTCTTC.